This entry lists 24 T cell receptor beta chains sequenced from one sample in a study of shared clonotypes between healthy human individuals (dated by TCRdb to the early 2020s). The method behind the library was the immunoSEQ multiplex PCR assay. TCRdb carries this immuneACCESS record with in-frame sequences only. Its versions omit some clonotypes, under half of them owing to an unresolved V gene in the studies checked, with the rest unexplained. This sample lists roughly 700,000 clones; roughly 70% were detected once. The ten largest make up less than 2% of the sample. Sequencing used memory CD4+ T cells sorted from blood. What this sample's cell subset or site label stands for: CD45RA-negative fraction. These TCRs come from a woman aged 25 to 45 in good health.

The sample holds a few counts of this clone. The V gene is TRBV5-8, the J gene TRBJ2-4; weak D call: TRBD2 (6 bases). Germline V lookup: CDR1 SGHTS, CDR2 YDEGEE. Trimming removed 7 bases from V and 6 bases from J, with 17 bases in between. The CDR3 spans 14 residues. CDR3 sequence: CASPLARSGNIQYF. CDR3 DNA: TGTGCCAGCCCACTAGCTCGATCGGGAAACATTCAGTACTTC.

The chain links TRBV27 to TRBJ2-3; 8 bases agree with TRBD1. Germline CDR1 and CDR2: MNHEY and SMNVEV (reference sequence). After removal of 5 bases from V and 9 bases from J, the junction contained 10 bases not matched to a gene. CDR3 length: 14 residues. The DNA for the CDR3 is TGTGCCAGCAGTCGGGGACAGGAGATAGGAACGCAGTATTTT. Translation gives CASSRGQEIGTQYF.

In this sample, this clone turned up once. This chain joins TRBV30 and TRBJ2-1, with 8 bases aligning to TRBD2. Germline V gives CDR1 GTSNPN, CDR2 SVGIG (reference sequence). The CDR3 runs to 12 residues. V lost 1 base to trimming and J lost 8 bases; unmatched junction nucleotides: 1. The CDR3 coding sequence is TGTGCCTGGAGTGGAGCGGGAGATGAGCAGTTCTTC. It specifies CAWSGAGDEQFF.

The chain combines TRBV30 with TRBJ1-5; maybe TRBD1 (5 bases). Germline V gene lookup returns CDR1 GTSNPN and CDR2 SVGIG (reference sequence). V gave up 1 base and J gave up 4 bases, with 14 bases separating them. The CDR3 contains 15 residues. The CDR3 DNA sequence: TGTGCCTGGAGTGGGGGTGGGGCACCGAATCAGCCCCAGCATTTT. Amino acid sequence: CAWSGGGAPNQPQHF.

In its sample, this clone was seen a few times. The chain couples TRBV5-3 to TRBJ2-7; 7 nucleotides match TRBD2. TRBV5-3 is labeled an ORF, and its function is uncertain. Unmatched junction bases numbered 6, after V lost 1 base and J lost 5 bases. CDR3 length equals 14 residues. The DNA for the CDR3 is TGTGCCAGAAGCTTGTTCTGCGGGAGCCACGAGCAGTACTTC. It codes for CARSLFCGSHEQYF.

V gene TRBV30 combines with J gene TRBJ1-3; a weak D match, TRBD1 (5 bases). CDR1 GTSNPN and CDR2 SVGIG come from the germline V gene (reference sequence). CDR3 length: 18 amino acids. Trimming removed 0 bases at V and 0 bases at J, with 18 bases between. The chain's CDR3 is CAWSVFRQGSFSGNTIYF. DNA for the CDR3: TGTGCCTGGAGTGTATTTCGTCAGGGATCCTTCTCTGGAAACACCATATATTTT. The variable domain in full, completed from reference TRBV30 and TRBJ1-3, reads SQTIHQWPATLVQPVGSPLSLECTVEGTSNPNLYWYRQAAGRGLQLLFYSVGIGQISSEVPQNLSASRPQDRQFILSSKKLLLSDSGFYLCAWSVFRQGSFSGNTIYFGEGSWLTVV.

The chain couples TRBV11-2 to TRBJ2-5; D not resolved. This CDR3 contains 14 residues. V gave up 4 bases and J gave up 3 bases, with 12 bases separating them. From germline, CDR1 is SGHAT and CDR2 FQNNGV. The CDR3 region has the DNA TGTGCCAGCAGCTCCCAAGAACTGGAAGAGACCCAGTACTTC. This translates into CASSSQELEETQYF.

This clone was picked up a small number of times. The CDR3 nucleotides read TGTGCCAGCAGCCGTGGAGCAGATACGCAGTATTTT. Translated: CASSRGADTQYF. The chain carries TRBV9 and TRBJ2-3; D is uncertain. Germline-derived CDR1 and CDR2 are SGDLS and YYNGEE. The CDR3 totals 12 residues. V was clipped by 4 bases and J by 4 bases, with 7 bases between them.

The V and J genes are TRBV6-5 and TRBJ2-7; 11 bases are shared with TRBD2. V was clipped by 3 bases and J by 1 base; unmatched bases: 5. This CDR3 is built from 16 residues. Germline-derived CDR1 and CDR2 are MNHEY and SVGAGI. CDR3 in DNA: TGTGCCAGCAGTTATCGTGGGACTAGCGGTTCCTACGAGCAGTACTTC. This encodes CASSYRGTSGSYEQYF.

This clone qualifies as medium-sized. V is TRBV6-4 and J is TRBJ1-2, with 12 bases fitting TRBD1. This CDR3 contains 20 residues. Germline V gives CDR1 MRHNA, CDR2 SNTAGT. The ends lost 3 bases at V and 4 bases at J; junction bases unmatched: 18. CDR3 residues: CASSESPLRDRGPGTYGYTF. CDR3 nucleotide sequence: TGTGCCAGCAGTGAATCCCCTCTCCGGGACAGGGGGCCAGGAACCTATGGCTACACCTTC.

The rearrangement uses TRBV10-3 and TRBJ2-5, with 13 bases aligning to TRBD2. Germline V gives CDR1 ENHRY, CDR2 SYGVKD. The CDR3 totals 20 residues. V shed 4 bases and J 2 bases; nucleotides not matched to a gene: 16. DNA for the CDR3: TGTGCCATCAGTGTTGGGCCTGCTACCGGACTAGCGGGAGAACAAGAGACCCAGTACTTC. Its protein is CAISVGPATGLAGEQETQYF.

The chain carries TRBV2 and TRBJ1-1; weak D call: TRBD1 (5 bases). V was pared by 6 bases and J by 0 bases, with 11 bases between. The germline V gene encodes CDR1 SNHLY and CDR2 FYNNEI. The CDR3 length is 14 residues. The DNA for the CDR3 is TGTGCCAGCAGCCCATGGGGCATGAACACTGAAGCTTTCTTT. The encoded protein is CASSPWGMNTEAFF.

The chain uses TRBV10-2 and TRBJ1-5, with D uncertain. The CDR3 totals 14 residues. The ends were cut back, 7 bases at V and 0 bases at J, with 10 bases in the middle. Germline V gene data show CDR1 as WSHSY and CDR2 as SAAADI. CDR3 protein: CASTRAGSNQPQHF. The CDR3, as DNA: TGCGCCAGCACCCGGGCGGGTAGCAATCAGCCCCAGCATTTT.

V and J are TRBV4-1 and TRBJ2-5; tentatively, D is TRBD1 (5 bases). Trimming left V 2 bases short and J 2 bases short, with 6 bases between. The germline V gene has CDR1 MGHRA and CDR2 YSYEKL. The CDR3 loop spans 13 amino acids. CDR3 residues: CASSQPGQETQYF. CDR3 DNA: TGCGCCAGCAGCCAACCAGGGCAAGAGACCCAGTACTTC.

The chain has TRBV9 and TRBJ1-2; no definite D call. This CDR3 contains 15 residues. In germline, CDR1 is SGDLS, CDR2 YYNGEE. V shed 4 bases and J shed 0 bases, with 13 bases lying between them. In nucleotides, the CDR3 is TGTGCCAGCAGCTCAGAACCGCGAGCTAACTATGGCTACACCTTC. Its translation is CASSSEPRANYGYTF.

DNA of the CDR3: TGTGCCAGCAGCGAACACCTGGACGTCGGAAACACCATATATTTT. This translates into CASSEHLDVGNTIYF. The rearrangement uses TRBV11-2 and TRBJ1-3, with D unclear. CDR3 length: 15 amino acids. Looked up from germline, CDR1 is SGHAT and CDR2 is FQNNGV. The V end was cut by 5 bases, the J end by 4 bases, with 15 bases between.

This chain joins TRBV28 and TRBJ2-5; 11 positions match TRBD2. CDR3 length equals 15 residues. Germline CDR1 and CDR2: MDHEN and SYDVKM. After removal of 6 bases from V and 5 bases from J, the junction contained 8 bases not matched to a gene. This CDR3 reads CASRTSGTLGETQYF. The CDR3 DNA is TGTGCCAGCAGGACTAGCGGGACCCTTGGGGAGACCCAGTACTTC.

The chain links TRBV5-5 to TRBJ2-7; D is tentatively TRBD1 or TRBD2 (5 bases each). The germline V gene encodes CDR1 SGHKS and CDR2 YYEKEE (reference sequence). V lost 5 bases, J lost 4 bases, and 16 bases lay in between. The CDR3 runs to 14 residues. CDR3 loop: CASSPGPDLYEQYF. The CDR3 nucleotides are TGTGCCAGCAGTCCGGGACCCGACCTTTACGAGCAGTACTTC.

This chain uses TRBV5-1 with TRBJ1-5, with 9 bases aligning to TRBD1. The CDR3 consists of 14 residues. CDR1 SGHRS and CDR2 YFSETQ come from the germline V gene. Germline trimming cut 4 bases from V and 7 bases from J; bases unmatched to any gene: 6. For the CDR3, the DNA is TGCGCCAGCAGCCCCGGGACAGGGATCCAGCCCCAGCATTTT. This translates into CASSPGTGIQPQHF.

The V gene is TRBV6-5, the J gene TRBJ1-4; D remains ambiguous. The CDR3 is made up of 14 amino acids. V was shortened by 6 bases and J by 8 bases, with 16 bases between the two germline ends. Germline loops: CDR1 MNHEY, CDR2 SVGAGI. The CDR3 region is CASSPQTVREKLFF. The CDR3 nucleotides read TGTGCCAGCAGCCCTCAAACCGTGAGGGAAAAACTGTTTTTT.

The chain recombines TRBV6-6 with TRBJ2-5, with no clear D. This CDR3 region has 14 residues. Trimming shortened V by 4 bases and J by 5 bases, and 14 bases separated the two germline ends. Germline V gene data show CDR1 as MNHNY and CDR2 as SVGAGI (reference sequence). The CDR3 nucleotides read TGTGCCAGCAGTTTTCAAACGGTCGGGGAGACCCAGTACTTC. It codes for CASSFQTVGETQYF.

The chain employs TRBV5-6 and TRBJ1-2; TRBD1 matches 8 bases. The CDR3 consists of 17 residues. Germline CDR1 is SGHDT and CDR2 is YYEEEE. After removal of 4 bases from V and 1 base from J, the junction contained 12 bases not matched to a gene. The CDR3: CASSLNQGALINYGYTF. DNA of the CDR3: TGTGCCAGCAGCCTAAACCAGGGGGCCCTCATTAACTATGGCTACACCTTC.

J is TRBJ2-1 and V is TRBV4-1; TRBD1 aligns across 10 bases. The germline CDR1 and CDR2 sequences are MGHRA and YSYEKL. V lost 3 bases and J lost 9; bases outside the gene matches: 5. This CDR3 has 14 amino acids. CDR3 protein: CASSHGQGVGEQFF. The CDR3, as DNA: TGCGCCAGCAGCCACGGACAGGGGGTGGGTGAGCAGTTCTTC.

The rearrangement joins TRBV4-2 to TRBJ2-7, with TRBD1 matching over 7 bases. This CDR3 is built from 15 residues. The junction had 8 bases not matched to a gene; V was cut back by 5 bases and J by 1 base. CDR1 is LGHNA, CDR2 YNFKEQ, per germline. Written as DNA, the CDR3 is TGTGCCAGCAGCGTTGGGACAGCCGATTCCTACGAGCAGTACTTC. Protein: CASSVGTADSYEQYF.